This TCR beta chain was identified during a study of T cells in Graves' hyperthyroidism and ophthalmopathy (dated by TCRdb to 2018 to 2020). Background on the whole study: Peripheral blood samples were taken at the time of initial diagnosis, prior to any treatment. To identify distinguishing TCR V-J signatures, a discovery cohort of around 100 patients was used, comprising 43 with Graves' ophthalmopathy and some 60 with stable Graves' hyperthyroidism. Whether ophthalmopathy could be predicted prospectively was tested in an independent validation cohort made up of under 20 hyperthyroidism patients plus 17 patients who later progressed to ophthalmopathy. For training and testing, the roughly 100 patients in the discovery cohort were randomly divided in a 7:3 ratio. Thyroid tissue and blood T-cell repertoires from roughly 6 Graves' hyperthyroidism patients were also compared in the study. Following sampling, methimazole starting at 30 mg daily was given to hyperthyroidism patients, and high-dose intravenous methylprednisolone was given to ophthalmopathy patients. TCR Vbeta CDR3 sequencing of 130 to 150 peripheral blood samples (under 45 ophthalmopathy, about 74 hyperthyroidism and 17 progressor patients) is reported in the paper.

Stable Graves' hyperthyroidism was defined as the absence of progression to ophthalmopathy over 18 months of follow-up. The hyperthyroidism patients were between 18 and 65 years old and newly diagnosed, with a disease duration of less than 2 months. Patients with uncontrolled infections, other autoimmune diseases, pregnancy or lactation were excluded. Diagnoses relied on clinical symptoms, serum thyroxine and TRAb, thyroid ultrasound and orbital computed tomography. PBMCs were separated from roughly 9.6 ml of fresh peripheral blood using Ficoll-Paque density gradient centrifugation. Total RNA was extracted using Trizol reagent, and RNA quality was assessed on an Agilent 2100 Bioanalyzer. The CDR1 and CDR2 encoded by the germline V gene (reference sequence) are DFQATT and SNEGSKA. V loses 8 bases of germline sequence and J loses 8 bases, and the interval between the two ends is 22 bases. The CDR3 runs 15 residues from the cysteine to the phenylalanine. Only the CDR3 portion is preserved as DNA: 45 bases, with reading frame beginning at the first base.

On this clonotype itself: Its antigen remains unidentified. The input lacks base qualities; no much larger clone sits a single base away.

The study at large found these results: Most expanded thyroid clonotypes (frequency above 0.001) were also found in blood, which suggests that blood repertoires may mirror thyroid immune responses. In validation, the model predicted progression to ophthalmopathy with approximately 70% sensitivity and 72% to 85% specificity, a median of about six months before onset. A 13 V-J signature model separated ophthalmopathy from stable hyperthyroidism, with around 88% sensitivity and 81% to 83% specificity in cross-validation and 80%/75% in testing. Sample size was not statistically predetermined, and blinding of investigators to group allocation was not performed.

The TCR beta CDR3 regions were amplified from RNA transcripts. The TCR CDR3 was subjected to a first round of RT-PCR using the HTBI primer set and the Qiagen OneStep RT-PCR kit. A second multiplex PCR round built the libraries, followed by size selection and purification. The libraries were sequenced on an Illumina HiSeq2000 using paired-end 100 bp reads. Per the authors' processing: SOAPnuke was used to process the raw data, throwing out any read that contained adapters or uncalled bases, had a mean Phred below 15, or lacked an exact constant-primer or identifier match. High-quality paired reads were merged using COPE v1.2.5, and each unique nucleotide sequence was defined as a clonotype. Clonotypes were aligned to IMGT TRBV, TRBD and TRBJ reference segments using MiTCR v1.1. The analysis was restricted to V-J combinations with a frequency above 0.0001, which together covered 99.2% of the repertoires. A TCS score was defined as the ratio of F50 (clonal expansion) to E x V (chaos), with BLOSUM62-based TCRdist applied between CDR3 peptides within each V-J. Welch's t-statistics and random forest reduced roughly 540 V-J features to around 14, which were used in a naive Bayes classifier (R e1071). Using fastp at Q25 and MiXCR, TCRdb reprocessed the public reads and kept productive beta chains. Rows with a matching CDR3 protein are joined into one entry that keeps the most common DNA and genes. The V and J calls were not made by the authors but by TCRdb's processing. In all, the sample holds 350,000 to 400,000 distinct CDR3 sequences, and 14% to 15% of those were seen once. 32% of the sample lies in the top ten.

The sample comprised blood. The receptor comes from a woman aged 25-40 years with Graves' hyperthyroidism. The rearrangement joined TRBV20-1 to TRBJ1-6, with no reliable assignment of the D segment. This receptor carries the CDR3 CSSFRATFSDSPLHF. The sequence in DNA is TGCAGTTCCTTCCGGGCCACATTCTCGGATTCACCCCTCCACTTT.